This is a list of T cell receptor beta chains from one sample in a study of T cell responses to AZD1222 COVID-19 vaccine. Assay: immunoSEQ multiplex PCR; the TCRdb copy retains only in-frame clones and omits some. The data hold 100,000 to 150,000 clones, with around 88% observed a single time. The material was peripheral blood, obtained on day 0 of AZD1222 vaccination. The receptor set was obtained from an adult in good health. CDR3s include the opening cysteine and the closing phenylalanine or tryptophan. The D gene is left open where the match is weak. Clone size, where shown, is once, few, many, or a class for clones that have expanded.

abundance	v_gene	j_gene	d_gene	CDR3aa	CDR3nt
NA	TRBV5-4	TRBJ1-1	TRBD1	CASSSRDRVNTEAFF	TGTGCCAGCAGCTCACGGGACAGGGTGAACACTGAAGCTTTCTTT
NA	TRBV7-8	TRBJ1-3	NA	CASSSTSSGNTIYF	TGTGCCAGCAGCTCTACAAGCTCTGGAAACACCATATATTTT
many	TRBV2	TRBJ1-6	TRBD1	CASSEVKGAVHF	TGTGCCAGCAGTGAAGTGAAGGGGGCCGTTCACTTT
NA	TRBV5-6	TRBJ1-2	TRBD1	CASSLVGGSGYTF	TGTGCCAGCAGCTTGGTAGGGGGCAGTGGCTACACCTTC
NA	TRBV7-2	TRBJ1-1	NA	CASSLSPDLNTEAFF	TGTGCCAGCAGCTTGTCGCCGGACCTGAACACTGAAGCTTTCTTT
few	TRBV4-3	TRBJ1-4	NA	CASSHDSGGNEKLFF	TGCGCCAGCAGCCATGACAGCGGGGGAAATGAAAAACTGTTTTTT
NA	TRBV29-1	TRBJ1-2	NA	CSVDDRSYGYTF	TGCAGCGTAGATGACAGATCCTATGGCTACACCTTC
NA	TRBV11-2	TRBJ2-7	NA	CASSLGWGGVQYF	TGTGCCAGCAGCTTAGGCTGGGGGGGCGTGCAGTACTTC
NA	TRBV9	TRBJ2-3	NA	CASSGPEGDTQYF	TGTGCCAGCAGCGGCCCGGAAGGAGATACGCAGTATTTT
once	TRBV9	TRBJ2-3	NA	CASSVIPGTLGTDTQYF	TGTGCCAGCAGCGTAATCCCCGGGACCCTCGGCACAGATACGCAGTATTTT
NA	TRBV6-5	TRBJ1-1	NA	CASRAAGVNTEAFF	TGTGCCAGCAGGGCCGCGGGGGTGAACACTGAAGCTTTCTTT
NA	TRBV7-2	TRBJ1-3	NA	CASSRNDGSSGNTIYF	TGTGCCAGCAGCCGTAATGACGGAAGCTCTGGAAACACCATATATTTT
NA	TRBV5-1	TRBJ1-4	NA	CASSFGVIDGGMGEKLFF	TGCGCCAGCAGCTTTGGGGTTATCGACGGGGGCATGGGTGAAAAACTGTTTTTT
NA	TRBV27	TRBJ1-6	NA	CASSPRRDNSPLHF	TGTGCCAGCAGTCCCCGTAGGGATAATTCACCCCTCCACTTT
NA	TRBV6-2/TRBV6-3	TRBJ1-5	TRBD1	CASSYTPTPGGSNQPQHF	TGTGCCAGCAGTTATACCCCAACGCCAGGGGGAAGCAATCAGCCCCAGCATTTT
NA	TRBV19	TRBJ1-5	TRBD1	CASRTIGTGVNSNQPQHF	TGTGCCAGTAGAACAATCGGGACAGGTGTTAATAGCAATCAGCCCCAGCATTTT
few	TRBV5-1	TRBJ1-3	NA	CASSPGYGNTIYF	TGCGCCAGCAGCCCTGGGTATGGAAACACCATATATTTT
NA	TRBV28	TRBJ1-3	NA	CASSLYSGGAGNTIYF	TGTGCCAGCAGTTTATACTCCGGAGGAGCTGGAAACACCATATATTTT
NA	TRBV5-1	TRBJ2-1	NA	CASSLALYNEQFF	TGCGCCAGCAGCTTGGCACTTTACAATGAGCAGTTCTTC
NA	TRBV18	TRBJ2-3	NA	CASSPPGRATDTQYF	TGTGCCAGCTCACCACCGGGCAGGGCTACAGATACGCAGTATTTT
many	TRBV2	TRBJ1-3	NA	CASRGQLSGNTIYF	TGTGCCAGCAGAGGACAACTCTCTGGAAACACCATATATTTT
NA	TRBV7-6	TRBJ1-2	NA	CASSTFPRGHEANYGYTF	TGTGCCAGCAGCACCTTCCCCCGGGGACATGAAGCTAACTATGGCTACACCTTC
NA	TRBV11-2	TRBJ2-1	NA	CASSLMASPNEQFF	TGTGCCAGCAGCTTAATGGCTAGCCCGAATGAGCAGTTCTTC
few	TRBV5-1	TRBJ1-1	NA	CASSLGGNTEAFF	TGCGCCAGCAGCTTGGGTGGGAACACTGAAGCTTTCTTT
NA	TRBV5-1	TRBJ1-2	NA	CASSLGGSSGYTF	TGCGCCAGCAGCTTGGGGGGCAGCTCGGGCTACACCTTC
NA	TRBV6-5	TRBJ2-4	NA	CASIQGMAGIQYF	TGTGCCAGCATCCAGGGGATGGCGGGAATTCAGTACTTC
NA	TRBV10-3	TRBJ2-3	NA	CAITGGLGSDTQYF	TGTGCCATCACTGGAGGGCTCGGGTCAGATACGCAGTATTTT
NA	TRBV9	TRBJ1-2	NA	CASRGGGGPDNYGYTF	TGTGCCAGCAGGGGAGGAGGGGGACCGGATAACTATGGCTACACCTTC
once	TRBV5-4	TRBJ1-6	NA	CASSQISGKDSPLHF	TGTGCCAGCAGCCAGATTTCAGGGAAGGACTCACCCCTCCACTTT
NA	TRBV3-1/TRBV3-2	TRBJ2-1	NA	CASSQRYRDFRGPNEQFF	TGTGCCAGCAGCCAAAGATACAGGGATTTTAGGGGTCCCAATGAGCAGTTCTTC
NA	TRBV6-2/TRBV6-3	TRBJ1-1	NA	CASSYVAGNTEAFF	TGTGCCAGCAGTTACGTGGCGGGGAACACTGAAGCTTTCTTT
once	TRBV20-1	TRBJ1-2	TRBD1	CSAGTGFGYTF	TGCAGTGCAGGGACAGGGTTTGGCTACACCTTC
NA	TRBV19	TRBJ1-4	TRBD1	CATNQGGGEKLFF	TGTGCCACCAACCAGGGGGGCGGTGAAAAACTGTTTTTT
NA	TRBV4-3	TRBJ2-7	NA	CASSQGLGYEQYF	TGCGCCAGCAGCCAGGGGTTGGGGTACGAGCAGTACTTC
NA	TRBV6-5	TRBJ1-6	NA	CASGRVDSPLHF	TGTGCCAGCGGGAGGGTGGATTCACCCCTCCACTTT
once	TRBV4-2	TRBJ1-2	NA	CASSSRTGLNYGYTF	TGTGCCAGCAGCTCACGGACTGGACTAAACTATGGCTACACCTTC
NA	TRBV27	TRBJ2-5	NA	CASRLGTAETQYF	TGTGCCAGCAGATTGGGGACCGCGGAGACCCAGTACTTC
NA	TRBV6-5	TRBJ1-5	NA	CASSYGGASNQPQHF	TGTGCCAGCAGTTACGGAGGGGCAAGTAATCAGCCCCAGCATTTT
NA	TRBV14	TRBJ2-1	NA	CASSHGRGRYNEQFF	TGTGCCAGCAGCCATGGAAGGGGCAGGTACAATGAGCAGTTCTTC
NA	TRBV12-3/TRBV12-4	TRBJ1-2	NA	CASSFGPDYGYTF	TGTGCCAGCAGTTTCGGCCCAGACTATGGCTACACCTTC
NA	TRBV20-1	TRBJ2-7	NA	CSAEGGYEQYF	TGCAGTGCTGAGGGGGGTTACGAGCAGTACTTC
NA	TRBV7-8	TRBJ1-1	NA	CASSFLKNTEAFF	TGTGCCAGCAGCTTCCTCAAGAACACTGAAGCTTTCTTT
once	TRBV5-5	TRBJ1-2	NA	CASSLLITGAGGYTF	TGTGCCAGCAGCTTGCTAATCACGGGAGCGGGTGGCTACACCTTC
NA	TRBV12-3/TRBV12-4	TRBJ1-2	NA	CASTRNYGYTF	TGTGCCAGCACAAGAAACTATGGCTACACCTTC
NA	TRBV5-3	TRBJ2-1	TRBD2	CARSLSSGALNEQFF	TGTGCCAGAAGCTTGAGTAGCGGGGCCTTAAATGAGCAGTTCTTC
NA	TRBV11-3	TRBJ2-1	TRBD2	CASSLGAGGHNEQFF	TGTGCCAGCAGCTTAGGGGCGGGGGGACACAATGAGCAGTTCTTC
NA	TRBV28	TRBJ2-5	TRBD2	CASSFPGGGVETQYF	TGTGCCAGCAGTTTCCCAGGCGGGGGGGTAGAGACCCAGTACTTC
NA	TRBV2	TRBJ2-1	TRBD1	CASSEERTGNNEQFF	TGTGCCAGCAGTGAAGAAAGGACAGGGAACAATGAGCAGTTCTTC
NA	TRBV10-1	TRBJ2-1	TRBD2	CASSEFQAGNSNEQFF	TGCGCCAGCAGTGAGTTTCAAGCGGGGAATTCGAATGAGCAGTTCTTC
NA	TRBV27	TRBJ2-1	NA	CASSWGGPVNEQFF	TGTGCCAGCAGTTGGGGGGGCCCGGTCAATGAGCAGTTCTTC
NA	TRBV7-2	TRBJ2-3	NA	CASSLAATSTDTQYF	TGTGCCAGCAGCCTGGCGGCAACTAGCACAGATACGCAGTATTTT
once	TRBV21-1	TRBJ1-5	NA	CASTKQGWSNQPQHF	TGTGCCAGCACAAAACAGGGTTGGAGCAATCAGCCCCAGCATTTT
NA	TRBV4-1	TRBJ2-5	TRBD2	CASSPRGSGGLVETQYF	TGCGCCAGCAGCCCCCGAGGGAGCGGGGGGCTGGTAGAGACCCAGTACTTC